The 19 T cell receptor beta chains in this list originate from one sample, sequenced in a study of blood T cell repertoires in COVID-19. TCRdb's copy holds only in-frame clones and misses some; the assay was immunoSEQ multiplex PCR. Here the sample spans around 260,000 clones, around nine tenths being singletons. The sequenced material came from peripheral blood. These receptors all come from a woman in her 70s with COVID-19, enrolled during active disease.

The CDR3 nucleotides read TGTGCCAGCAGTTTAGGCAGGGCTCAGTACTTC. Amino acids: CASSLGRAQYF. The rearrangement links TRBV12-3 or TRBV12-4 to TRBJ2-5, with D maybe TRBD1 (5 bases). The CDR3 totals 11 residues. Between the trimmed V and J ends, which lost 1 base and 11 bases, there was a span of 8 bases.

The chain is built from TRBV5-6 and TRBJ1-5; the D is unclear. Germline V gene lookup returns CDR1 SGHDT and CDR2 YYEEEE. Trimming left V 4 bases short and J 1 base short, with 15 bases between. CDR3 length: 16 residues. The CDR3 region has the DNA TGTGCCAGCAGCCGTGGGGAGATCTTAAGCAATCAGCCCCAGCATTTT. Translated: CASSRGEILSNQPQHF.

The rearrangement uses TRBV24-1 and TRBJ2-7; 8 nucleotides align to TRBD1. V shed 3 bases and J 1 base; nucleotides not matched to a gene: 4. The germline V gene encodes CDR1 KGHDR and CDR2 SFDVKD. This CDR3 is built from 15 residues. The CDR3 nucleotides read TGTGCCACCAGTGATACCAGGGGGCTGTCCTACGAGCAGTACTTC. Residues: CATSDTRGLSYEQYF.

The J gene is TRBJ2-7, the V gene TRBV19, with D unresolved. Trimming left V 0 bases short and J 4 bases short, with 16 bases between. The germline V gene has CDR1 LNHDA and CDR2 SQIVND (reference sequence). The CDR3 loop spans 16 amino acids. The CDR3 DNA is TGTGCCAGTAGTATAGATCCTCGAACTCACCTGTACGAGCAGTACTTC. It is translated as CASSIDPRTHLYEQYF. Based on the CDR3 plus reference TRBV19 and TRBJ2-7, the full variable domain is DGGITQSPKYLFRKEGQNVTLSCEQNLNHDAMYWYRQDPGQGLRLIYYSQIVNDFQKGDIAEGYSVSREKKESFPLTVTSAQKNPTAFYLCASSIDPRTHLYEQYFGPGTRLTVT.

This chain links TRBV28 with TRBJ2-7; no clear D gene. Between the trimmed V and J ends, which lost 5 bases and 2 bases, there was a span of 7 bases. The CDR3 totals 12 residues. Germline V lookup: CDR1 MDHEN, CDR2 SYDVKM. The CDR3: CASSPGPYEQYF. CDR3 DNA sequence: TGTGCCAGCAGTCCCGGTCCCTACGAGCAGTACTTC.

The rearrangement uses TRBV2 and TRBJ2-3, with 8 bases aligning to TRBD2. The CDR3 extends over 17 amino acids. CDR1 is SNHLY and CDR2 is FYNNEI in the germline V gene. J gave up 5 bases and V 2 bases, and 12 bases lay outside the gene matches. The CDR3 DNA reads as TGTGCCAGCAGTGAAATTGGGGCGGGACTAGGGGGAGATACGCAGTATTTT. This codes for CASSEIGAGLGGDTQYF.

This clone appeared once. V and J are TRBV29-1 and TRBJ2-3, with a possible D match to TRBD1 (7 bases). CDR1 is SQVTM and CDR2 is ANQGSEA in the germline V gene. This CDR3 contains 14 residues. The ends were cut back, 8 bases at V and 4 bases at J, with 19 bases in the middle. The CDR3 loop reads CSPRGQGGSDTQYF. The CDR3 DNA sequence: TGCAGCCCACGAGGGCAGGGGGGATCAGATACGCAGTATTTT.

V gene TRBV12-3 or TRBV12-4 combines with J gene TRBJ2-1; no reliable D call. The V and J ends lost 6 bases and 11 bases respectively, with 8 bases between them. This CDR3 comprises 10 residues. The CDR3 region is CASSLGKQFF. The CDR3 DNA is TGTGCCAGCAGCTTGGGCAAGCAGTTCTTC.

In this sample, this clone turned up a few times. This chain links TRBV2 with TRBJ2-2, with TRBD2 matching 9 bases. Germline lookup yields CDR1 SNHLY and CDR2 FYNNEI. The CDR3 sequence is 15 residues long. Unmatched junction bases numbered 7, after V lost 10 bases and J lost 1 base. The DNA for the CDR3 is TGTGCCACCCGGAGGACTAGCGAGAACACCGGGGAGCTGTTTTTT. Translating it yields CATRRTSENTGELFF.

The chain has TRBV12-3 or TRBV12-4 and TRBJ2-7; a weak D match, TRBD1 (5 bases). The V and J ends lost 1 base and 5 bases respectively, with 9 bases between them. CDR3 length: 13 residues. CDR3 nucleotide sequence: TGTGCCAGCAGTTTAGGACAAGGGGACGAGCAGTACTTC. Translating gives CASSLGQGDEQYF.

The gene calls are TRBV7-9 and TRBJ2-5; D may be TRBD1 (5 bases). Deletions cut 5 bases from V and 1 base from J, with 14 bases between. The CDR3 covers 15 residues. Germline values: CDR1 SEHNR, CDR2 FQNEAQ (reference sequence). In nucleotides, the CDR3 is TGTGCCAGCAGCCAAGGACGGACACCCCAAGAGACCCAGTACTTC. Translation: CASSQGRTPQETQYF.

This chain links TRBV28 with TRBJ1-2; TRBD1 agrees at 8 bases. The V segment lost 5 bases and the J segment 4 bases; nucleotides outside the gene matches: 9. The germline CDR1 and CDR2 sequences are MDHEN and SYDVKM. The CDR3 sequence is 15 residues long. The CDR3 loop is CASSPPIGQGYGYTF. CDR3 DNA: TGTGCCAGCAGTCCCCCCATCGGACAGGGCTATGGCTACACCTTC.

This clone was found a few times. CDR3 region: CASSSAGAEEEKLFF. CDR3 coding DNA: TGTGCCAGCAGTTCAGCAGGGGCGGAAGAGGAAAAACTGTTTTTT. The genes are TRBV6-5 and TRBJ1-4; possibly TRBD1 for D (6 bases). V shed 4 bases and J shed 8 bases, with 17 bases lying between them. The germline V gene encodes CDR1 MNHEY and CDR2 SVGAGI. CDR3 size: 15 residues.

CDR3 sequence: CASSKVGREAYNEQFF. The CDR3 coding sequence is TGTGCCAGCAGCAAAGTTGGGCGGGAGGCATACAATGAGCAGTTCTTC. V is TRBV21-1 and J is TRBJ2-1; the table's D gene call, TRBD2, was not cross checked with the DNA. TRBV21-1 is a documented pseudogene. This CDR3 contains 16 residues.

V usage is TRBV29-1 and J usage is TRBJ1-1; D gene ambiguous. Trimming took off 5 bases at V and 2 bases at J, with 15 bases between the two ends. The CDR3 totals 14 residues. From germline, CDR1 is SQVTM and CDR2 ANQGSEA. The CDR3, as DNA: TGCAGCGTTACGCACACAGAGTTTAACACTGAAGCTTTCTTT. Its translation is CSVTHTEFNTEAFF.

This rearrangement joins TRBV9 to TRBJ1-1, with 9 bases fitting TRBD1. The CDR3 consists of 13 residues. The J segment lost 5 bases and the V segment lost 3 bases, leaving 2 bases of the junction unmatched. Germline CDR1 SGDLS, CDR2 YYNGEE. CDR3 region: CASSADRGTEAFF. Here the CDR3 DNA reads TGTGCCAGCAGCGCAGACAGGGGGACTGAAGCTTTCTTT.

The rearrangement uses TRBV3-1 (or the pseudogene TRBV3-2) and TRBJ1-2; D perhaps matches TRBD1 (6 bases). This CDR3 is 16 amino acids long. In germline, CDR1 is LGHDT, CDR2 YNNKEL (reference sequence). V was trimmed by 1 base and J by 2 bases, leaving 14 bases between them. The CDR3 nucleotides are TGTGCCAGCAGCCAAGTGGCAGGGGCAGTAAACTATGGCTACACCTTC. This sequence encodes CASSQVAGAVNYGYTF.

The chain uses TRBV28 and TRBJ1-1; 10 bases are a match to TRBD1. Germline trimming cut 6 bases from V and 10 bases from J; bases unmatched to any gene: 5. The CDR3 sequence is 12 residues long. Germline CDR1 reads MDHEN; CDR2 reads SYDVKM. This chain's CDR3 is CASRPDRGLAFF. CDR3 nucleotides: TGTGCCAGCAGACCTGACAGGGGGCTAGCTTTCTTT.

The table lists this clone with a few counts. This rearrangement joins TRBV10-1 to TRBJ1-5; 10 nucleotides align to TRBD1. The CDR3 runs 17 residues. Germline V gene data show CDR1 as WNHNN and CDR2 as SYGVQD (reference sequence). V trimming: 6 bases; J trimming: 6 bases; junction bases outside the gene matches: 14. Here the CDR3 reads CASSLRDRGTLGQPQHF. The CDR3 nucleotides are TGCGCCAGCAGCCTCCGGGACAGGGGAACGTTGGGTCAGCCCCAGCATTTT.